One sample yielded the 15 T cell receptor beta chains listed below, sequenced in a study of CD8 T cells in Susac syndrome. It was with random hexamers that 0.5 to 1 ug RNA was reverse transcribed. A single record per CDR3 protein comes from TCRdb applying MiXCR to the immunoSEQ multiplex PCR reads. The data show 150,000 to 200,000 distinct CDR3 sequences, around 94% seen once. The sample comprised CD4+ T cells from PBMCs. The receptors originated from a human donor in good health.

The chain employs TRBV20-1 and TRBJ2-7, with TRBD1 matching over 11 bases. The V gene end was trimmed by 5 bases and the J gene end by 6 bases; junction bases not matched to a gene: 9. Per the germline V gene, CDR1 is DFQATT and CDR2 is SNEGSKA (reference sequence). This CDR3 is built from 14 residues. The CDR3 here is CSAPLGQGAREQYF. In nucleotides, the CDR3 is TGCAGTGCTCCCCTAGGACAGGGGGCGCGCGAGCAGTACTTC.

The rearrangement uses TRBV2 and TRBJ2-5, with unresolved D. The CDR3 spans 13 residues. CDR1 is SNHLY, CDR2 FYNNEI, per germline. V gave up 7 bases and J gave up 1 base, with 10 bases separating them. Here the CDR3 reads CASILRFQETQYF. The CDR3 DNA reads TGTGCCAGCATTCTGCGGTTCCAAGAGACCCAGTACTTC.

This clonotype was seen a handful of times. The chain is built from TRBV20-1 and TRBJ2-7; 9 bases map to TRBD1. V was pared by 3 bases and J by 0 bases, with 0 bases of the junction left unmatched. The CDR3 runs 13 residues. Germline V gene lookup returns CDR1 DFQATT and CDR2 SNEGSKA (reference sequence). The chain's CDR3 is CSARTGGSYEQYF. In nucleotides, the CDR3 is TGCAGTGCTAGGACAGGGGGCTCCTACGAGCAGTACTTC.

The chain joins TRBV2 to TRBJ1-1; possibly TRBD1 for D (6 bases). The CDR3 totals 13 residues. The V end was cut by 7 bases, the J end by 4 bases, with 13 bases between. Germline CDR1 reads SNHLY; CDR2 reads FYNNEI. The CDR3 here is CASNPGVGTEAFF. The CDR3 DNA reads as TGTGCCAGCAATCCAGGGGTAGGCACTGAAGCTTTCTTT.

V and J are TRBV9 and TRBJ1-6; D ambiguous. This CDR3 has 14 amino acids. CDR1 and CDR2 (germline): SGDLS, YYNGEE. Trimming removed 2 bases from V and 8 bases from J, with 11 bases in between. In DNA form, the CDR3 reads TGTGCCAGCAGCGTCCGAAGGAGGGATTCACCCCTCCACTTT. Amino acids: CASSVRRRDSPLHF.

The rearrangement joins TRBV12-3 or TRBV12-4 to TRBJ2-1, with TRBD2 matching 11 bases. This CDR3 is 16 amino acids long. V shed 6 bases and J 9 bases; nucleotides not matched to a gene: 13. This chain's CDR3 is CASSTPLAGGPSEQFF. DNA for the CDR3: TGTGCCAGCAGCACACCTCTAGCGGGGGGCCCCTCTGAGCAGTTCTTC.

The V gene is TRBV7-9, the J gene TRBJ2-5, with 10 nucleotides matching TRBD1. Germline V gene sequence: CDR1 SEHNR, CDR2 FQNEAQ (reference sequence). The CDR3 covers 14 residues. Unmatched junction bases numbered 6, after V lost 2 bases and J lost 9 bases. The CDR3 is CASSLLDRGVPQYF. The CDR3 nucleotides read TGTGCCAGCAGCTTACTGGACAGGGGGGTTCCCCAGTACTTC.

J is TRBJ1-5 and V is TRBV7-9; D gene ambiguous. This CDR3 has 12 amino acids. V lost 5 bases and J lost 6, with 8 bases in between. The germline V gene encodes CDR1 SEHNR and CDR2 FQNEAQ (reference sequence). The CDR3 nucleotides read TGTGCCAGCAGCCTCCTCAGTCAGCCCCAGCATTTT. Translating it yields CASSLLSQPQHF. The full variable domain, in which reference TRBV7-9 and TRBJ1-5 provide the parts outside the CDR3, is DTGVSQNPRHKITKRGQNVTFRCDPISEHNRLYWYRQTLGQGPEFLTYFQNEAQLEKSRLLSDRFSAERPKGSFSTLEIQRTEQGDSAMYLCASSLLSQPQHFGDGTRLSIL.

The chain has TRBV20-1 and TRBJ1-6, with a possible D match to TRBD1 (5 bases). Trimming stripped 3 bases from V and 10 bases from J, with 13 bases between. The CDR3 is 13 residues long. The V gene's germline CDR1 is DFQATT and CDR2 SNEGSKA (reference sequence). The CDR3: CSARAGQGSPLHF. CDR3 nucleotide sequence: TGCAGTGCTAGGGCAGGGCAGGGATCACCCCTCCACTTT.

The V gene is TRBV11-1, the J gene TRBJ2-2; tentatively, D is TRBD1 (6 bases). The V and J ends lost 10 bases and 6 bases respectively, with 12 bases between them. The CDR3 runs 12 residues. Germline lookup yields CDR1 SGHAT and CDR2 FQDESV (reference sequence). CDR3: CATDEGAGELFF. CDR3 nucleotides: TGTGCCACCGACGAGGGGGCCGGGGAGCTGTTTTTT. The full variable domain, completed using reference TRBV11-1 and TRBJ2-2, is EAEVAQSPRYKITEKSQAVAFWCDPISGHATLYWYRQILGQGPELLVQFQDESVVDDSQLPKDRFSAERLKGVDSTLKIQPAELGDSAMYLCATDEGAGELFFGEGSRLTVL.

This chain uses TRBV6-2 or TRBV6-3 with TRBJ2-1, with 8 bases that match TRBD1. The trim removed 0 bases at V and 9 bases at J, leaving 4 bases unmatched. This CDR3 has 14 residues. Germline V gene data show CDR1 as MNHEY and CDR2 as SVGEGT. CDR3 amino acids: CASSYSSGGTEQFF. The DNA for the CDR3 is TGTGCCAGCAGTTACTCGTCAGGGGGCACTGAGCAGTTCTTC.

This rearrangement joins TRBV29-1 to TRBJ2-3, with D hard to call. The CDR3 length is 15 residues. Per germline, CDR1 SQVTM and CDR2 ANQGSEA. V was shortened by 7 bases and J by 1 base, with 18 bases between the two germline ends. For the CDR3, the DNA is TGCAGCGGTCGTGGGATGCGCTCGGGCACAGATACGCAGTATTTT. Residues: CSGRGMRSGTDTQYF.

This rearrangement joins TRBV7-2 to TRBJ2-7, with 11 bases lining up with TRBD2. The V segment lost 1 base and the J segment 7 bases; nucleotides outside the gene matches: 6. This CDR3 is built from 15 residues. CDR1 and CDR2 (germline): SGHTA, FQGNSA. In DNA, the CDR3 is TGTGCCAGCAGCTTAGGTAGCGGGGGGGCCTGGGAGCAGTACTTC. Its protein product is CASSLGSGGAWEQYF.

The rearrangement uses TRBV9 and TRBJ2-5; perhaps TRBD2 as D (6 bases). Germline V CDR1 and CDR2: SGDLS, YYNGEE. The V end was cut by 4 bases, the J end by 4 bases, with 17 bases between. CDR3 length: 15 amino acids. The CDR3, as DNA: TGTGCCAGCAGCTTAACCGGCGGGGTAACAGAGACCCAGTACTTC. Amino acids: CASSLTGGVTETQYF.

Only one count was recorded for this clonotype. The chain employs TRBV9 and TRBJ2-5, with 10 bases matching TRBD2. Germline V CDR1 and CDR2: SGDLS, YYNGEE. V gave up 1 base and J gave up 5 bases; unmatched junction bases: 11. The length of the CDR3 is 17 residues. For the CDR3, the DNA is TGTGCCAGCAGCGTACGGGCTAGCGGGGGTCTCGACGAGACCCAGTACTTC. Its protein is CASSVRASGGLDETQYF.